These 30 T cell receptor beta chains share one sample of origin, sequenced in a study of shared clonotypes between healthy human individuals (dated by TCRdb to the early 2020s). Libraries were constructed by the immunoSEQ multiplex PCR assay. In TCRdb, the immuneACCESS table is reduced to in-frame sequences with V and J assigned. These tables do not hold every clone; where another copy was compared, an unresolved V gene accounts for under half, and the others remain unexplained. For this sample there are approximately 940,000 clones; more than 75% appear just once. The top ten clonotypes cover approximately 1.5% of the sample. Source material: memory CD4+ T cells sorted from blood. What the cell subset or site label conveys for this sample: CD45RA-negative fraction. Source of these receptors: a man between 18 and 29 years old in good health.

The CDR3 region has the DNA TGCGCCAGCAGCTTGGACAGGATGGGCGAGCAGTACTTC. It yields the protein CASSLDRMGEQYF. The chain has TRBV5-1 and TRBJ2-7; D perhaps matches TRBD1 (5 bases). Trimming cost V 0 bases and J 6 bases, with 10 bases left between them. Germline-derived CDR1 and CDR2 are SGHRS and YFSETQ. This CDR3 spans 13 amino acids.

This sequence joins TRBV5-4 and TRBJ2-5; D may correspond to TRBD1 or TRBD2 (6 bases each). The CDR3 is made up of 14 amino acids. Trimming left V 6 bases short and J 7 bases short, with 19 bases between. The germline V gene encodes CDR1 SGHNT and CDR2 YYREEE (reference sequence). CDR3 loop: CASTGGSLTGTQYF. Here the CDR3 DNA reads TGTGCCAGCACCGGGGGCAGCCTAACGGGGACCCAGTACTTC. Supplemented by reference TRBV5-4 and TRBJ2-5, the full variable domain reads ETGVTQSPTHLIKTRGQQVTLRCSSQSGHNTVSWYQQALGQGPQFIFQYYREEENGRGNFPPRFSGLQFPNYSSELNVNALELDDSALYLCASTGGSLTGTQYFGPGTRLLVL.

The chain links TRBV15 to TRBJ2-5, with 10 bases lining up with TRBD2. With V trimmed by 6 bases and J by 0 bases, 7 bases remained unmatched. Germline V lookup: CDR1 LNHNV, CDR2 YYDKDF (reference sequence). CDR3 length: 16 residues. The CDR3 sequence: CATSPSGGANQETQYF. The CDR3 DNA follows: TGTGCCACCAGTCCAAGCGGGGGGGCCAACCAAGAGACCCAGTACTTC.

This clone was found once. Here the CDR3 reads CASSSQALSYEQYF. The CDR3 DNA follows: TGTGCCAGCAGCTCCCAAGCCCTCTCCTACGAGCAGTACTTC. This sequence joins TRBV7-8 and TRBJ2-7, with unresolved D. This CDR3 spans 14 amino acids. Deletions cut 4 bases from V and 0 bases from J, with 10 bases between. Germline CDR1 reads SGHVS; CDR2 reads FQNEAQ.

The rearrangement joins TRBV4-2 to TRBJ2-3, with 15 bases matching TRBD2. The CDR3 consists of 19 residues. Germline values: CDR1 LGHNA, CDR2 YNFKEQ. V was pared by 4 bases and J by 2 bases, with 10 bases of the junction left unmatched. CDR3 sequence (DNA): TGTGCCAGCAGCCTCCTCGGACTAGCGGGGGGGGAAGACACAGATACGCAGTATTTT. Translating gives CASSLLGLAGGEDTDTQYF.

Concerning this clone itself: Additional DNA sequences in this sample encode the identical CDR3. The chain joins TRBV7-2 to TRBJ2-5; 13 nucleotides line up with TRBD2. V lost 3 bases, J lost 5 bases, and 6 bases stayed unmatched. Germline V gene sequence: CDR1 SGHTA, CDR2 FQGNSA. CDR3 length equals 16 residues. The CDR3 spells CASSLRLAGGEETQYF. The CDR3 nucleotides are TGTGCCAGCAGCTTGAGACTAGCGGGAGGAGAGGAGACCCAGTACTTC. The full variable domain, its missing parts supplied by reference TRBV7-2 and TRBJ2-5, is GAGVSQSPSNKVTEKGKDVELRCDPISGHTALYWYRQSLGQGLEFLIYFQGNSAPDKSGLPSDRFSAERTGGSVSTLTIQRTQQEDSAVYLCASSLRLAGGEETQYFGPGTRLLVL.

The chain recombines TRBV11-2 with TRBJ2-5; TRBD2 might be the D (6 bases). Germline loops: CDR1 SGHAT, CDR2 FQNNGV. V lost 0 bases and J lost 5, with 13 bases in between. The CDR3 runs to 15 residues. The CDR3 DNA sequence: TGTGCCAGCAGCTTAGATTGGACGGGGGAGGAGACCCAGTACTTC. Amino acids: CASSLDWTGEETQYF. Looking up the rest from reference TRBV11-2 and TRBJ2-5 gives the full variable domain: EAGVAQSPRYKIIEKRQSVAFWCNPISGHATLYWYQQILGQGPKLLIQFQNNGVVDDSQLPKDRFSAERLKGVDSTLKIQPAKLEDSAVYLCASSLDWTGEETQYFGPGTRLLVL.

This clone occurred many times. The chain combines TRBV9 with TRBJ2-3; 7 nucleotides match TRBD1. The CDR3 is 16 residues long. CDR1 is SGDLS, CDR2 YYNGEE, per germline. After removal of 4 bases from V and 2 bases from J, the junction contained 10 bases not matched to a gene. The CDR3, as DNA: TGTGCCAGCAGCCTGCGACAGGGTACTACCACAGATACGCAGTATTTT. Translating gives CASSLRQGTTTDTQYF. Full variable domain (remainder filled in from reference TRBV9 and TRBJ2-3): DSGVTQTPKHLITATGQRVTLRCSPRSGDLSVYWYQQSLDQGLQFLIQYYNGEERAKGNILERFSAQQFPDLHSELNLSSLELGDSALYFCASSLRQGTTTDTQYFGPGTRLTVL.

The gene calls are TRBV30 and TRBJ2-3; no clear D. There are 13 residues in the CDR3. V gave up 0 bases and J gave up 2 bases, with 6 bases separating them. CDR1 is GTSNPN and CDR2 is SVGIG in the germline V gene (reference sequence). CDR3 sequence: CAWSVPNTDTQYF. CDR3 coding DNA: TGTGCCTGGAGTGTTCCTAACACAGATACGCAGTATTTT.

The V and J genes are TRBV2 and TRBJ1-2, with D perhaps matching TRBD1 (5 bases). Germline V gene sequence: CDR1 SNHLY, CDR2 FYNNEI. This CDR3 is built from 13 residues. Trimming removed 6 bases at V and 4 bases at J, with 12 bases between. The CDR3 DNA is TGTGCCAGCAGCTCCCAGGGTAGCTATGGCTACACCTTC. Amino acids: CASSSQGSYGYTF.

The V gene is TRBV5-6, the J gene TRBJ1-2; D is uncertain. The V gene's germline CDR1 is SGHDT and CDR2 YYEEEE. This CDR3 is 13 amino acids long. Trimming cost V 0 bases and J 8 bases, with 11 bases left between them. In nucleotides, the CDR3 is TGTGCCAGCAGCTTGGGGGCAGCTCGGGGCTACACCTTC. Its translation: CASSLGAARGYTF.

This sequence joins TRBV5-1 and TRBJ2-1, with 15 bases fitting TRBD2. The V gene end was trimmed by 4 bases and the J gene end by 4 bases; junction bases not matched to a gene: 9. Germline CDR1 reads SGHRS; CDR2 reads YFSETQ. This CDR3 comprises 18 residues. Here the CDR3 DNA reads TGCGCCAGCAGCCCCAGGACTAGCGGGGGGGCTAGGTACAATGAGCAGTTCTTC. Translating it yields CASSPRTSGGARYNEQFF. Filled out from reference TRBV5-1 and TRBJ2-1, the complete variable domain reads KAGVTQTPRYLIKTRGQQVTLSCSPISGHRSVSWYQQTPGQGLQFLFEYFSETQRNKGNFPGRFSGRQFSNSRSEMNVSTLELGDSALYLCASSPRTSGGARYNEQFFGPGTRLTVL.

V usage is TRBV7-9 and J usage is TRBJ2-7, with 10 positions matching TRBD1. The germline gives CDR1 SEHNR, CDR2 FQNEAQ (reference sequence). Losses at the gene ends were 5 bases for V and 1 base for J; bases not matched to a gene: 11. This CDR3 comprises 17 residues. CDR3 sequence (DNA): TGTGCCAGCAGCCTGGGACAGGGGAATACGGTGTCCTACGAGCAGTACTTC. Translated, it gives CASSLGQGNTVSYEQYF. Combining the CDR3 with reference TRBV7-9 and TRBJ2-7 gives the whole variable domain DTGVSQNPRHKITKRGQNVTFRCDPISEHNRLYWYRQTLGQGPEFLTYFQNEAQLEKSRLLSDRFSAERPKGSFSTLEIQRTEQGDSAMYLCASSLGQGNTVSYEQYFGPGTRLTVT.

This rearrangement joins TRBV27 to TRBJ1-6; D gene ambiguous. CDR3 length: 14 residues. The germline V and J ends were trimmed by 0 bases and 7 bases, with 7 bases remaining between them. The germline V gene encodes CDR1 MNHEY and CDR2 SMNVEV (reference sequence). The CDR3 bases are TGTGCCAGCAGTTTATCAGGGTTAAATTCACCCCTCCACTTT. The encoded protein is CASSLSGLNSPLHF.

This chain links TRBV28 with TRBJ1-5; D call uncertain. Trimming left V 6 bases short and J 11 bases short, with 14 bases between. The CDR3 has 12 residues. Germline V gene data show CDR1 as MDHEN and CDR2 as SYDVKM. The CDR3 sequence: CASSAPGLAQHF. The CDR3 nucleotides read TGTGCCAGCAGCGCTCCGGGGTTGGCCCAGCATTTT. Complete variable domain (other parts from reference TRBV28 and TRBJ1-5): DVKVTQSSRYLVKRTGEKVFLECVQDMDHENMFWYRQDPGLGLRLIYFSYDVKMKEKGDIPEGYSVSREKKERFSLILESASTNQTSMYLCASSAPGLAQHFGDGTRLSIL.

This clone was picked up one time. CDR3 sequence reads: CASSPRGAGANTGELFF. The CDR3 DNA reads TGTGCCAGCAGCCCTCGGGGTGCGGGGGCAAACACCGGGGAGCTGTTTTTT. The genes are TRBV9 and TRBJ2-2, with TRBD2 as a possible D gene (7 bases). The V end was cut by 4 bases, the J end by 2 bases, with 18 bases between. The CDR3 covers 17 residues. Germline CDR1 and CDR2: SGDLS and YYNGEE.

V and J are TRBV9 and TRBJ1-1, with D tentatively TRBD1 (6 bases). This CDR3 spans 15 amino acids. The ends were cut back, 4 bases at V and 5 bases at J, with 18 bases in the middle. The germline gives CDR1 SGDLS, CDR2 YYNGEE. The CDR3 DNA sequence: TGTGCCAGCAGCCCCAGACAGGCTATAACGACTGAAGCTTTCTTT. Amino acid sequence: CASSPRQAITTEAFF.

This chain connects TRBV6-6 to TRBJ2-7; no reliable D call. Deletions cut 6 bases from V and 0 bases from J, with 18 bases between. This CDR3 comprises 16 residues. Germline CDR1 is MNHNY and CDR2 is SVGAGI (reference sequence). For the CDR3, the DNA is TGTGCCAGCAGCTCAACAGCAGAAAGTGGCTCCTACGAGCAGTACTTC. Its translation: CASSSTAESGSYEQYF.

This clone was detected many times. The chain combines TRBV4-1 with TRBJ2-7, with D uncertain. Trimming removed 0 bases at V and 0 bases at J, with 12 bases between. This CDR3 has 16 residues. Germline V lookup: CDR1 MGHRA, CDR2 YSYEKL. CDR3 in DNA: TGCGCCAGCAGCCAAGATCCGGCTAGTCTCTCCTACGAGCAGTACTTC. Translation gives CASSQDPASLSYEQYF.

V usage is TRBV19 and J usage is TRBJ2-3; 7 bases agree with TRBD2. This CDR3 is built from 15 residues. Trimming removed 7 bases from V and 3 bases from J; junction bases left unmatched: 10. CDR1 and CDR2 (germline): LNHDA, SQIVND (reference sequence). The CDR3: CASTIRGGRTDTQYF. The CDR3 DNA reads as TGTGCCAGTACGATCCGGGGCGGGAGAACAGATACGCAGTATTTT. Based on the CDR3 plus reference TRBV19 and TRBJ2-3, the full variable domain is DGGITQSPKYLFRKEGQNVTLSCEQNLNHDAMYWYRQDPGQGLRLIYYSQIVNDFQKGDIAEGYSVSREKKESFPLTVTSAQKNPTAFYLCASTIRGGRTDTQYFGPGTRLTVL.

CDR3 residues: CASSIGVSTDTQYF. CDR3 nucleotides: TGTGCCAGTAGTATAGGGGTCAGTACAGATACGCAGTATTTT. The chain recombines TRBV19 with TRBJ2-3; D unclear. The germline CDR1 and CDR2 sequences are LNHDA and SQIVND (reference sequence). The CDR3 is 14 residues long. V was pared by 1 base and J by 3 bases, with 8 bases between.

This clone was detected a few times. The V and J genes are TRBV19 and TRBJ1-3, with D perhaps TRBD1 (5 bases). Germline values: CDR1 LNHDA, CDR2 SQIVND (reference sequence). The V gene lost 8 bases and the J gene lost 0 bases, with 26 bases spanning the gap. The CDR3 spans 19 residues. Written as DNA, the CDR3 is TGTGCCAGTCTAAGTAGGGGCGGCAGCACCTCACTCTCTGGAAACACCATATATTTT. This translates into CASLSRGGSTSLSGNTIYF.

The V and J genes are TRBV28 and TRBJ2-6; D possibly matches TRBD1 or TRBD2 (5 bases each). Looked up from germline, CDR1 is MDHEN and CDR2 is SYDVKM. The CDR3 length is 17 residues. Deletions cut 6 bases from V and 0 bases from J, with 15 bases between. CDR3 sequence (DNA): TGTGCCAGCAGCGCGAGGGGATTAAACTCTGGGGCCAACGTCCTGACTTTC. It codes for CASSARGLNSGANVLTF.

Of note for this clone: At the DNA level, this CDR3 is encoded by other sequences in the same sample as well. The chain joins TRBV11-2 to TRBJ2-5; D is unresolved. Looked up from germline, CDR1 is SGHAT and CDR2 is FQNNGV. The CDR3 totals 12 residues. V dropped 2 bases and J dropped 5 bases, with 6 bases sitting between them. CDR3 region: CASSLFEETQYF. Here the CDR3 DNA reads TGTGCCAGCAGCTTATTCGAGGAGACCCAGTACTTC. The whole variable domain, remainder taken from reference TRBV11-2 and TRBJ2-5, is EAGVAQSPRYKIIEKRQSVAFWCNPISGHATLYWYQQILGQGPKLLIQFQNNGVVDDSQLPKDRFSAERLKGVDSTLKIQPAKLEDSAVYLCASSLFEETQYFGPGTRLLVL.

The gene calls are TRBV30 and TRBJ1-5; the D gene is possibly TRBD1 (6 bases). V dropped 4 bases and J dropped 6 bases, with 25 bases sitting between them. Germline lookup yields CDR1 GTSNPN and CDR2 SVGIG (reference sequence). The CDR3 is 17 amino acids. CDR3 sequence: CAWKGGVLLTPSQPQHF. The CDR3, as DNA: TGTGCCTGGAAGGGGGGTGTACTCTTAACCCCCAGTCAGCCCCAGCATTTT.

The genes are TRBV6-5 and TRBJ1-2; 7 bases are a match to TRBD1. With V trimmed by 0 bases and J by 5 bases, 6 bases remained unmatched. Germline CDR1 MNHEY, CDR2 SVGAGI. The CDR3 covers 15 residues. The CDR3 reads CASSYSPTGEYGYTF. The CDR3 DNA reads as TGTGCCAGCAGTTACTCCCCCACAGGGGAATATGGCTACACCTTC.

The CDR3 sequence is CASSKQGPGNTIYF. Here the CDR3 DNA reads TGCGCCAGCAGTAAGCAGGGCCCCGGAAACACCATATATTTT. This rearrangement joins TRBV5-1 to TRBJ1-3, with D perhaps TRBD1 (5 bases). The germline V gene has CDR1 SGHRS and CDR2 YFSETQ. The ends were cut back, 5 bases at V and 4 bases at J, with 13 bases in the middle. The CDR3 has 14 residues. The variable domain in full, with the rest retrieved from reference TRBV5-1 and TRBJ1-3, is KAGVTQTPRYLIKTRGQQVTLSCSPISGHRSVSWYQQTPGQGLQFLFEYFSETQRNKGNFPGRFSGRQFSNSRSEMNVSTLELGDSALYLCASSKQGPGNTIYFGEGSWLTVV.

The rearrangement links TRBV5-1 to TRBJ2-3, with TRBD2 matching over 12 bases. The CDR3 runs to 16 residues. J lost 5 bases, V lost 0 bases, and 4 bases had no gene match. Germline CDR1 is SGHRS and CDR2 is YFSETQ. The CDR3 protein is CASSLVSSGGVDTQYF. In nucleotides, the CDR3 is TGCGCCAGCAGCTTGGTGTCTAGCGGGGGGGTAGATACGCAGTATTTT.

The chain combines TRBV18 with TRBJ2-1, with TRBD2 matching 7 bases. V dropped 3 bases and J dropped 6; count of bases not matched to a gene: 5. The V gene's germline CDR1 is KGHSH and CDR2 LQKENI. This CDR3 spans 14 amino acids. The CDR3 coding sequence is TGTGCCAGCTCACCGCGACTAGCTCCCAATGAGCAGTTCTTC. Translated, it gives CASSPRLAPNEQFF.

Ten or more counts support this clone. This chain links TRBV28 with TRBJ1-3; 7 bases are a match to TRBD1. The CDR3 has 13 amino acids. Trimming cost V 10 bases and J 1 base; bases outside gene matches: 4. CDR1 is MDHEN and CDR2 is SYDVKM in the germline V gene. This chain's CDR3 is CATHRGSGNTIYF. For the CDR3, the DNA is TGTGCCACCCACAGGGGTTCTGGAAACACCATATATTTT.